This TCR beta chain was recovered during a study of Ad26.COV2.S vaccination and SARS-CoV-2 variants (dated by TCRdb to 2020 to 2023). Describing the broader study: Vaccine-arm donors were drawn from COV1001, a multicentre, randomized, double-blind, placebo-controlled phase I-IIa trial of Ad26.COV2.S in healthy adults. Blinding of investigators to trial group allocation was maintained during experiments and outcome assessment. Trial participants were randomized into five groups of five: low-dose or high-dose Ad26.COV2.S given once or twice, or placebo on both occasions. Ad26.COV2.S was given intramuscularly at 5x10^10 or 1x10^11 viral particles, as a single shot or as two shots 56 days apart. The TCR-sequenced set comprised about 32 samples: some 20 Ad26.COV2.S vaccine recipients, 5 placebo recipients and 8 SARS-CoV-2 convalescent individuals. The specificity and breadth of SARS-CoV-2-reactive T cell receptors after Ad26.COV2.S vaccination were assessed by TCRbeta repertoire sequencing. The research as a whole found: Non-spike TCR breadth was comparable between vaccine and placebo recipients, consistent with the vaccine containing only spike. Higher spike-specific TCR breadth was observed in Ad26.COV2.S recipients than in placebo recipients (P = 0.0014). The study was not powered for comparison of responses between vaccine doses or regimens. After vaccination, spike-specific CD8+ and CD4+ T cell responses were reported to show substantial breadth. The authors noted that the TCR breadth and depth analyses may have underestimated total T cell responses.

Interpreted using the paper, the treatment or condition label stands for: over 15 received Ad26.COV2.S at low or high dose, single or two shots; roughly 5 received placebo; per-sample allocation not given. Repertoires of vaccine and placebo recipients were sequenced from samples taken on day 63 after the first injection. In Cohort 1b, more than 20 adults aged 18-55 years were enrolled at a single site in Boston, USA, between 29 July and 7 August 2020. Ad26.COV2.S was a replication-incompetent adenovirus type 26 vector expressing a prefusion-stabilized SARS-CoV-2 spike protein from the original Wuhan strain. Note on this clone: What this receptor recognizes is not known. Per-base quality was not reported, and no clone a single base away is much larger than it.

The immunoSEQ Assay was used to sequence TCRbeta CDR3 regions. After extraction, genomic DNA underwent amplification by bias-controlled multiplex PCR, followed by high-throughput sequencing. Per the authors' processing: Collapsing and filtering of sequences were performed to quantify the absolute abundance of each unique TCRbeta CDR3 region. T cell fraction was estimated by normalizing TCRbeta template counts to usable DNA, which was measured by amplifying reference genes present in all nucleated cells. Repertoire TCRs were annotated as SARS-CoV-2-specific by exact matching of V gene, CDR3 amino acid sequence and J gene to a known reactive TCR set. The reference SARS-CoV-2 TCR set came from MIRA and was filtered for enrichment in COVID-19-positive ImmuneCODE repertoires, removing public or cross-reactive TCRs. Based on the MIRA antigens, annotated TCRs were further analysed at the level of specific ORF or position within ORF. Breadth was defined as annotated unique rearrangements over total unique productive rearrangements; depth was the summed frequency of those rearrangements. TCR breadth was compared between groups using two-sided Wilcoxon rank-sum tests. The immuneACCESS repertoire file appears here via TCRdb, limited to in-frame rearrangements. These files lack a portion of the clones; in checked studies, under half of the deficit traces to unresolved V genes, and the cause of the others is not known. V and J calls and clone size are those listed in that table; D and trimming were worked out from the DNA. For this sample there are approximately 300,000 clones; around four fifths appear just once. The ten largest clones take up roughly 2% of the sample.

Trimming takes 2 bases off V and 0 bases off J; junction bases not matched to a gene: 4. The CDR3 sequence holds 16 residues, the cysteine and phenylalanine included. The entry retains the CDR3 DNA only, 48 bases that are in frame from base 1. CDR1 and CDR2 are drawn from the germline V gene: MNHEY, SVGAGI. Sequences were derived from peripheral blood, sampled in a trial of Ad26.COV2.S vaccine versus placebo. The chain uses TRBV6-5 and TRBJ2-4, and TRBD2 aligns with 7 junction nucleotides. The sequence was collected from a person between 18 and 65 years old who received the Ad26.COV2.S COVID-19 vaccine or a placebo. The DNA is as follows: TGTGCCAGCAGTTACGGGCTAGCGGTAGCCAAAAACATTCAGTACTTC. The translation is CASSYGLAVAKNIQYF.